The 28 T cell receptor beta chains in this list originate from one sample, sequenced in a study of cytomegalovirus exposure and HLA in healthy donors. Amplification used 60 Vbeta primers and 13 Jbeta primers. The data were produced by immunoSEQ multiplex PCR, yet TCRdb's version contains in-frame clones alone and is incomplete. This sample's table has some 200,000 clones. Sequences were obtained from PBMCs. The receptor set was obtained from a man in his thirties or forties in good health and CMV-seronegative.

Written as DNA, the CDR3 is TGTGCCAGCAGTAAGACAGGGAATTCCTACGAGCAGTACTTC. Protein: CASSKTGNSYEQYF. The V and J genes are TRBV28 and TRBJ2-7; 7 positions match TRBD1. Germline V CDR1 and CDR2: MDHEN, SYDVKM. The junction had 5 bases not matched to a gene; V was cut back by 5 bases and J by 1 base. The CDR3 runs 14 residues. Full variable domain (rest looked up from reference TRBV28 and TRBJ2-7): DVKVTQSSRYLVKRTGEKVFLECVQDMDHENMFWYRQDPGLGLRLIYFSYDVKMKEKGDIPEGYSVSREKKERFSLILESASTNQTSMYLCASSKTGNSYEQYFGPGTRLTVT.

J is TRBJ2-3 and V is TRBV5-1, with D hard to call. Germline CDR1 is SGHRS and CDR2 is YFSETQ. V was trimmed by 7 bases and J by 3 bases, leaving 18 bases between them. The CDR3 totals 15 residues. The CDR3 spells CASCPPGSRTDTQYF. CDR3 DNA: TGCGCCAGCTGCCCCCCGGGTTCAAGGACAGATACGCAGTATTTT.

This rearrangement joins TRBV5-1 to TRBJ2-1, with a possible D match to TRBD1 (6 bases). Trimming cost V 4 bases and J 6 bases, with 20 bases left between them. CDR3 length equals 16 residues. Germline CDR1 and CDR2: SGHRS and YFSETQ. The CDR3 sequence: CASSKNAGVASNEQFF. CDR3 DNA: TGCGCCAGCAGCAAAAACGCAGGGGTCGCGTCCAATGAGCAGTTCTTC. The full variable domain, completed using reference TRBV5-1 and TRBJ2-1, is KAGVTQTPRYLIKTRGQQVTLSCSPISGHRSVSWYQQTPGQGLQFLFEYFSETQRNKGNFPGRFSGRQFSNSRSEMNVSTLELGDSALYLCASSKNAGVASNEQFFGPGTRLTVL.

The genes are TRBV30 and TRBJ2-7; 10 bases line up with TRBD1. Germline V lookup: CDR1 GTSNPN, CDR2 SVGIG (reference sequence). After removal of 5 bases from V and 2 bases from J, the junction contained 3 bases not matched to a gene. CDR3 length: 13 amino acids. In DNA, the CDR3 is TGTGCCTGGTCCGGGACAGGGGCCTACGAGCAGTACTTC. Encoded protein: CAWSGTGAYEQYF. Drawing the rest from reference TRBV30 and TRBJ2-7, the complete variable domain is SQTIHQWPATLVQPVGSPLSLECTVEGTSNPNLYWYRQAAGRGLQLLFYSVGIGQISSEVPQNLSASRPQDRQFILSSKKLLLSDSGFYLCAWSGTGAYEQYFGPGTRLTVT.

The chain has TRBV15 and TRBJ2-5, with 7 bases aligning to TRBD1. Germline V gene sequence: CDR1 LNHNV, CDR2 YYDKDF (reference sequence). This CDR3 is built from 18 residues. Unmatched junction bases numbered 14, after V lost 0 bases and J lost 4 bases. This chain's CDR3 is CATSRDITLGAGGETQYF. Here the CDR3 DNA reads TGTGCCACCAGCAGAGATATTACCCTTGGGGCAGGGGGAGAGACCCAGTACTTC.

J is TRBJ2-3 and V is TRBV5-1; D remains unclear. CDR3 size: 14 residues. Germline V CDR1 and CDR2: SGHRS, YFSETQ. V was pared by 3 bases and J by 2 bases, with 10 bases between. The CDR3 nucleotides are TGCGCCAGCAGCTCATTTCTAGTCACAGATACGCAGTATTTT. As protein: CASSSFLVTDTQYF.

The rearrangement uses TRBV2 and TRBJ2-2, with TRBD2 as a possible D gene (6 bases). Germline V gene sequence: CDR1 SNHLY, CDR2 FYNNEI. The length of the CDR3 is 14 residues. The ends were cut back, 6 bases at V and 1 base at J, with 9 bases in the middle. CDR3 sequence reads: CASRGTVNTGELFF. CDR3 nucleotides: TGTGCCAGCAGGGGGACTGTGAACACCGGGGAGCTGTTTTTT.

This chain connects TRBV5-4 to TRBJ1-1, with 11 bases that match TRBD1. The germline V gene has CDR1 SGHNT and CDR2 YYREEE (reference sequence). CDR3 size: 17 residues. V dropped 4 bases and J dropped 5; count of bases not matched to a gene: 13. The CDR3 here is CASSDRTGGVLRTEAFF. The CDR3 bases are TGTGCCAGCAGCGATCGGACAGGGGGCGTCTTAAGGACTGAAGCTTTCTTT.

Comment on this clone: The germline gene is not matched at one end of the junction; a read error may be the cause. The CDR3 is CASSYSGGRVTEAFF. Written as DNA, the CDR3 is TGTGCCAGCAGCTACTCGGGGGGGAGGGTCACTGAAGCTTTCTTT. This sequence joins TRBV6-5 and TRBJ1-1; D might be TRBD1 (5 bases). CDR1 and CDR2 (germline): MNHEY, SVGAGI. The CDR3 is made up of 15 amino acids.

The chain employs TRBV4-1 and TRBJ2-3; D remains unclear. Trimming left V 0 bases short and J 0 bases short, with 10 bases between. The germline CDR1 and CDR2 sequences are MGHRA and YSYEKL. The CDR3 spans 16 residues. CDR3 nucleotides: TGCGCCAGCAGCCAAGATCGGCAGGCTAGCACAGATACGCAGTATTTT. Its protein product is CASSQDRQASTDTQYF.

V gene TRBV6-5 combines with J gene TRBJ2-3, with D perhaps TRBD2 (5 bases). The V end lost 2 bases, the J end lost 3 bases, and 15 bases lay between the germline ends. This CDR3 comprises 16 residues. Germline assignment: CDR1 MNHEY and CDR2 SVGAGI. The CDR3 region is CASSYLGVGLTDTQYF. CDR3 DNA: TGTGCCAGCAGTTACCTCGGGGTGGGCCTAACAGATACGCAGTATTTT.

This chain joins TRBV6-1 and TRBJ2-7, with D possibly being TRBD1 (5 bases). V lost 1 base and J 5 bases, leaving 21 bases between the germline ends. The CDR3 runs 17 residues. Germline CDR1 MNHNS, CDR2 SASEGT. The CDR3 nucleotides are TGTGCCAGCAGTGAAGAGGTTAGGGGAAAACTTGTCCACGAGCAGTACTTC. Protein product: CASSEEVRGKLVHEQYF.

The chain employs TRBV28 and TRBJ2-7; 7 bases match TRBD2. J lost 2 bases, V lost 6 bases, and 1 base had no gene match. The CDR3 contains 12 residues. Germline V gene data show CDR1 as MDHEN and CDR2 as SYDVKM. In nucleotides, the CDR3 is TGTGCCAGCAGGGGGAGGGCCTACGAGCAGTACTTC. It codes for CASRGRAYEQYF.

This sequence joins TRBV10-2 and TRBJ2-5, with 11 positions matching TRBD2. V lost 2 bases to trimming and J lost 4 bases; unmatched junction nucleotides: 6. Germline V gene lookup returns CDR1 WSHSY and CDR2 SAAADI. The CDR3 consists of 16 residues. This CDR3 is CASSEASGGQGETQYF. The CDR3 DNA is TGCGCCAGCAGTGAGGCTAGCGGGGGGCAGGGAGAGACCCAGTACTTC.

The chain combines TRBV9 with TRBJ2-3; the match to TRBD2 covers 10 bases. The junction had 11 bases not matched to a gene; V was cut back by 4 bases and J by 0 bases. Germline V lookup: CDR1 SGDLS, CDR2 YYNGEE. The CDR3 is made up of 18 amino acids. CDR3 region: CASSSTVTSGASTDTQYF. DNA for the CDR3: TGTGCCAGCAGCTCCACTGTCACTAGCGGGGCTAGCACAGATACGCAGTATTTT. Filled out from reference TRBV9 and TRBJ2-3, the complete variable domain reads DSGVTQTPKHLITATGQRVTLRCSPRSGDLSVYWYQQSLDQGLQFLIQYYNGEERAKGNILERFSAQQFPDLHSELNLSSLELGDSALYFCASSSTVTSGASTDTQYFGPGTRLTVL.

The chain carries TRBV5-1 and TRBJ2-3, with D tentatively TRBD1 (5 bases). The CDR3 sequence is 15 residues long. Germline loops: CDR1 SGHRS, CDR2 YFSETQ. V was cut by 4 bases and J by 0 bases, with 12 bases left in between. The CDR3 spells CASSIPQVSTDTQYF. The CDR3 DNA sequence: TGCGCCAGCAGCATCCCACAGGTAAGCACAGATACGCAGTATTTT.

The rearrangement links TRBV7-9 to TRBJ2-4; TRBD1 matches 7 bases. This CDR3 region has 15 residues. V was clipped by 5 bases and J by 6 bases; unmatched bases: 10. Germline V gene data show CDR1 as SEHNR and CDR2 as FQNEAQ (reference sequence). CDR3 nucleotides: TGTGCCAGCAGCGGGACGATGACAGGGAGAAACATTCAGTACTTC. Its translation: CASSGTMTGRNIQYF.

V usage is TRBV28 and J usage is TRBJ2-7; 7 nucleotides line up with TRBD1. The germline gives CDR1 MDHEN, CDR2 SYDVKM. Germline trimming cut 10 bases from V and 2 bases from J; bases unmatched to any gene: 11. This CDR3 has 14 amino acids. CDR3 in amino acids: CATRLGQGAYEQYF. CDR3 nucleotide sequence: TGTGCCACCAGACTGGGGCAGGGGGCCTACGAGCAGTACTTC.

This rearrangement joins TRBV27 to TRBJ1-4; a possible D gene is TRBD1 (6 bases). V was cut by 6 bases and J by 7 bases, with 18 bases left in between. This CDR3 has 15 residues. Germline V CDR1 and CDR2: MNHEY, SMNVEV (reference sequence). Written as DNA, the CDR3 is TGTGCCAGCAGCACAATACAGGGTCTAACTGAAAAACTGTTTTTT. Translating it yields CASSTIQGLTEKLFF.

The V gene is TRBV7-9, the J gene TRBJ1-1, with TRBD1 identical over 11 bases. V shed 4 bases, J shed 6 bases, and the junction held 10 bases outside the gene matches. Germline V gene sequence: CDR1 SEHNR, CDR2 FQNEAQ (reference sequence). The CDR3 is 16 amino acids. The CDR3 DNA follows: TGTGCCAGCAGCTCTGGACAGGGGGCACAGCTCGCTGAAGCTTTCTTT. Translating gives CASSSGQGAQLAEAFF. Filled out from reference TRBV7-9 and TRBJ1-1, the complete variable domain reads DTGVSQNPRHKITKRGQNVTFRCDPISEHNRLYWYRQTLGQGPEFLTYFQNEAQLEKSRLLSDRFSAERPKGSFSTLEIQRTEQGDSAMYLCASSSGQGAQLAEAFFGQGTRLTVV.

CDR3 sequence (DNA): TGTGCCAGCTCCCGCGGAGAAAAACTGTTTTTT. Its translation is CASSRGEKLFF. This chain uses TRBV18 with TRBJ1-4; D unresolved. V dropped 6 bases and J dropped 8 bases, with 7 bases sitting between them. The CDR3 length is 11 residues. Germline assignment: CDR1 KGHSH and CDR2 LQKENI.

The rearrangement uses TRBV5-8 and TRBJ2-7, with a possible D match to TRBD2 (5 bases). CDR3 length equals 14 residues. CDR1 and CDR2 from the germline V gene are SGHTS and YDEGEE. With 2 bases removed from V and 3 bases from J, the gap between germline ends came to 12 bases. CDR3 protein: CASSFNSGDYEQYF. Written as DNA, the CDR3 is TGTGCCAGCAGCTTTAATTCCGGGGACTACGAGCAGTACTTC.

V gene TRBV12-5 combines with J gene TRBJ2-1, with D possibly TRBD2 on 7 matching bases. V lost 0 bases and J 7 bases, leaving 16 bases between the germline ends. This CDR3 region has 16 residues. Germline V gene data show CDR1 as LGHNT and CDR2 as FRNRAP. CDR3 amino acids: CASGLVRGRGDNEQFF. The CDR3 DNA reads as TGTGCTAGTGGTTTGGTAAGAGGGAGGGGGGATAATGAGCAGTTCTTC.

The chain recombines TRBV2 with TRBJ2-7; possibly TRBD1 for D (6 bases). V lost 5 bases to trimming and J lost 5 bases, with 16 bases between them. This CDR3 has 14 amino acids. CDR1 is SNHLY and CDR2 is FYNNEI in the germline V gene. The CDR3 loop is CASSYQGQPDEQYF. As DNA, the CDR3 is TGTGCCAGCAGTTACCAGGGGCAGCCGGACGAGCAGTACTTC.

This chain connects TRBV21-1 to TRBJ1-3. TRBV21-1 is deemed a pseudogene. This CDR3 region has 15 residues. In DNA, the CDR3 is TGTGCCAGCAGCAAAGCGAGAGGGACTGGAAACACCATATATTTT. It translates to CASSKARGTGNTIYF.

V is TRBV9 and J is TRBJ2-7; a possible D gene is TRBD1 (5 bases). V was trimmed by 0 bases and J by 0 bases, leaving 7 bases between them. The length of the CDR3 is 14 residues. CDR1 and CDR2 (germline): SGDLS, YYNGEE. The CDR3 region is CASSVGTNSYEQYF. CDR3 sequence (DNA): TGTGCCAGCAGCGTAGGGACAAACTCCTACGAGCAGTACTTC.

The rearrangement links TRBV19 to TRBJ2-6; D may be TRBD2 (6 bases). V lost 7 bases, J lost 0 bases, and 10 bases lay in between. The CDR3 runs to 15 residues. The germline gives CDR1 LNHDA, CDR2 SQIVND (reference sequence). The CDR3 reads CASNFGGSGANVLTF. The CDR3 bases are TGTGCCAGTAACTTCGGGGGCTCTGGGGCCAACGTCCTGACTTTC.

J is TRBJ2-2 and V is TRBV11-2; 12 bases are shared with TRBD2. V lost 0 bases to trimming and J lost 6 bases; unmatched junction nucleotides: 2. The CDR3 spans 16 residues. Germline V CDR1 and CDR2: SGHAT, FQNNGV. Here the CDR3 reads CASSLDLAGGPGELFF. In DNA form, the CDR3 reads TGTGCCAGCAGCTTAGACCTAGCGGGGGGGCCCGGGGAGCTGTTTTTT.